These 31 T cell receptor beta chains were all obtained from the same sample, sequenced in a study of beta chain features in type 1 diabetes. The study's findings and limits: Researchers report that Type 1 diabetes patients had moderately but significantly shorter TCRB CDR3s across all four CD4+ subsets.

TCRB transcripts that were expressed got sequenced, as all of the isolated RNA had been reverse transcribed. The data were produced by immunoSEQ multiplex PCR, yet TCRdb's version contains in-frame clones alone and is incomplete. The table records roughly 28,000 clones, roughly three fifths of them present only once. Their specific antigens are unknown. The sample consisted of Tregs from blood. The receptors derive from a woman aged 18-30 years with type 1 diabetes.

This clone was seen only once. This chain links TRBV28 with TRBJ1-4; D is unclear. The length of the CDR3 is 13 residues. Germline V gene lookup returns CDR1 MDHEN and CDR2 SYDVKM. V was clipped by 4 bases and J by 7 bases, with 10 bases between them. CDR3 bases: TGTGCCAGCAGTTCCCTCACAGTTGAAAAACTGTTTTTT. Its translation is CASSSLTVEKLFF.

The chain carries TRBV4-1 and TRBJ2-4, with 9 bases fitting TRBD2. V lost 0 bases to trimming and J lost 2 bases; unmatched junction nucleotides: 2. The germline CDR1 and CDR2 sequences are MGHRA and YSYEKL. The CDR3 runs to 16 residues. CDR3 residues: CASSQDAGGTKNIQYF. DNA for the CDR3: TGCGCCAGCAGCCAAGATGCGGGAGGGACCAAAAACATTCAGTACTTC.

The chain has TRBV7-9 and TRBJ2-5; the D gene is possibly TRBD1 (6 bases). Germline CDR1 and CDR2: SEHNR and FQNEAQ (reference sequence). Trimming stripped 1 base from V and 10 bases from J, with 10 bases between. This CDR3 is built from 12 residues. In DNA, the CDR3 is TGTGCCAGCAGCTTAGAGGACAGAAACCAGTACTTC. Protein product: CASSLEDRNQYF.

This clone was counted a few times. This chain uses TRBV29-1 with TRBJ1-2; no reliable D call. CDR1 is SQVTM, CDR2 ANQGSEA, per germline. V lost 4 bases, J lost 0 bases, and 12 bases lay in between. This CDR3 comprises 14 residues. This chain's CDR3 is CSVGAYSSNYGYTF. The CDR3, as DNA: TGCAGCGTTGGCGCCTACTCTTCTAACTATGGCTACACCTTC. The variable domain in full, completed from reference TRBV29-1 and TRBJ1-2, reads SAVISQKPSRDICQRGTSLTIQCQVDSQVTMMFWYRQQPGQSLTLIATANQGSEATYESGFVIDKFPISRPNLTFSTLTVSNMSPEDSSIYLCSVGAYSSNYGYTFGSGTRLTVV.

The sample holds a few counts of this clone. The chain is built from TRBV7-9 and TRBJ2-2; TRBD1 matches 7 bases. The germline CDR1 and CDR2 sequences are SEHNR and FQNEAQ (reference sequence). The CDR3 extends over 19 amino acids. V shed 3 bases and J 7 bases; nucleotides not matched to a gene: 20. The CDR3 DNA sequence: TGTGCCAGCAGCTTTTCATCCATACGACAGGGTTCAGGGATCGGGGAGCTGTTTTTT. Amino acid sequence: CASSFSSIRQGSGIGELFF.

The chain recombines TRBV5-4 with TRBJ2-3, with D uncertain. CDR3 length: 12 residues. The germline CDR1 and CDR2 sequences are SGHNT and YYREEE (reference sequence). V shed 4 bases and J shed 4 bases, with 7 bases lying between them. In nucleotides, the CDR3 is TGTGCCAGCAGCACTACCGCAGATACGCAGTATTTT. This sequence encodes CASSTTADTQYF.

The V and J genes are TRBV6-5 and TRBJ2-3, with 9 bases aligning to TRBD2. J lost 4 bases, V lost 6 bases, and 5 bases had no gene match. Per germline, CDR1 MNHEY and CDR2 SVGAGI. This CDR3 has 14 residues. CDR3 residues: CASSPSGKADTQYF. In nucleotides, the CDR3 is TGTGCCAGCAGCCCTAGCGGGAAGGCAGATACGCAGTATTTT.

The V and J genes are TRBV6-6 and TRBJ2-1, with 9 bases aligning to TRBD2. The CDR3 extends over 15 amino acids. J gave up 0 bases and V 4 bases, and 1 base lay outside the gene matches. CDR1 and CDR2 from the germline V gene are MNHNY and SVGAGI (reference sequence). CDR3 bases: TGTGCCAGCAGTTGGACTAGCGTCTCCTACAATGAGCAGTTCTTC. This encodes CASSWTSVSYNEQFF.

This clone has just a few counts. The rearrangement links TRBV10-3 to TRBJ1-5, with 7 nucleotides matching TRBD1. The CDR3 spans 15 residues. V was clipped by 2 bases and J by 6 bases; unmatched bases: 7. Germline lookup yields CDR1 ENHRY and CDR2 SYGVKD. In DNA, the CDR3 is TGTGCCATCAGTGAGGACAGGGTCGATGTTCAGCCCCAGCATTTT. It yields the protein CAISEDRVDVQPQHF.

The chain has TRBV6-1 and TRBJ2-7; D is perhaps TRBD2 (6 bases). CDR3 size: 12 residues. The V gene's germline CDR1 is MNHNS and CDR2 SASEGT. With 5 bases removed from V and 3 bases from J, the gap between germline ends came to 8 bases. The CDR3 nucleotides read TGTGCCAGCAGTCGGGGGAACTACGAGCAGTACGTC. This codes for CASSRGNYEQYV.

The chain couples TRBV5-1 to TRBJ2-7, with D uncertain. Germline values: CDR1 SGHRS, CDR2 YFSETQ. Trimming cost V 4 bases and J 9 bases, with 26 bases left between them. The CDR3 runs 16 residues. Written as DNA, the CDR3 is TGCGCCAGCAGCCAAGGATCAGCCATCTCTCCTACGGGGCAGTACTTC. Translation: CASSQGSAISPTGQYF.

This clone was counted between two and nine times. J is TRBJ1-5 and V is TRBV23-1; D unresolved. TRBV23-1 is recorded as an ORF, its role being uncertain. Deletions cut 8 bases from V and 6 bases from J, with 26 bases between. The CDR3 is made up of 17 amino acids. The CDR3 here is CASVLPAPRIERQPQHF. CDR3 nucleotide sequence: TGCGCCAGCGTCCTCCCCGCCCCGCGCATTGAGCGTCAGCCCCAGCATTTT.

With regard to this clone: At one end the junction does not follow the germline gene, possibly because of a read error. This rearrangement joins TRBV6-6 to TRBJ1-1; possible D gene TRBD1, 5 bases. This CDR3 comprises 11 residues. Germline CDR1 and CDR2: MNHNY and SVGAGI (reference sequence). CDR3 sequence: CASTGNAEAFF. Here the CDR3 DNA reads TGTGCCAGCACAGGGAACGCTGAAGCTTTCTTT.

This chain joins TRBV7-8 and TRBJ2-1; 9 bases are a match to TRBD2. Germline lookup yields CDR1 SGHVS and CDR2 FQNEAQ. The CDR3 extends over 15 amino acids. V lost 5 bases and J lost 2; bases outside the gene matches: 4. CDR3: CASSQTSGTYNEQFF. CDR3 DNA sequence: TGTGCCAGCAGCCAGACTAGCGGAACCTACAATGAGCAGTTCTTC.

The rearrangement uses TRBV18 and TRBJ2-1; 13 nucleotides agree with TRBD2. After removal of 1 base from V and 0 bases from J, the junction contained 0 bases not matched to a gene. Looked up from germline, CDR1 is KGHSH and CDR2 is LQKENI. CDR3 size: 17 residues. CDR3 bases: TGTGCCAGCTCACCACGGACTAGCGGGAGCTCCTACAATGAGCAGTTCTTC. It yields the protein CASSPRTSGSSYNEQFF. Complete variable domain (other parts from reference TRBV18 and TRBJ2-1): NAGVMQNPRHLVRRRGQEARLRCSPMKGHSHVYWYRQLPEEGLKFMVYLQKENIIDESGMPKERFSAEFPKEGPSILRIQQVVRGDSAAYFCASSPRTSGSSYNEQFFGPGTRLTVL.

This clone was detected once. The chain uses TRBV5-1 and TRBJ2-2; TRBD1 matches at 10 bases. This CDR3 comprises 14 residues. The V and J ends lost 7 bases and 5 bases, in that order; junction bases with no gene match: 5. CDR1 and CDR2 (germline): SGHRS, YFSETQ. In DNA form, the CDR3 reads TGCGCCAGCGGGACAGGGGAATTGACCGGGGAGCTGTTTTTT. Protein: CASGTGELTGELFF.

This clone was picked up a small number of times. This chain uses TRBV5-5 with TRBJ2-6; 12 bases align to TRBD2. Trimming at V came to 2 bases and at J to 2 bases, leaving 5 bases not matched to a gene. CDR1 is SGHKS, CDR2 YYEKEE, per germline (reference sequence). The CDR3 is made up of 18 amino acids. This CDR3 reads CASSFATSGRTGANVLTF. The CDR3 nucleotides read TGTGCCAGCAGCTTTGCGACTAGCGGGAGAACTGGGGCCAACGTCCTGACTTTC.

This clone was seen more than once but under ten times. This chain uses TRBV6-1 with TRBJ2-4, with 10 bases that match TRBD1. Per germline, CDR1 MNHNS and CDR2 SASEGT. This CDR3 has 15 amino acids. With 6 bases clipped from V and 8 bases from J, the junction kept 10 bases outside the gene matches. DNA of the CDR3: TGTGCCAGCAGACCCCAGACAGGGGGCGAGGACATTCAGTACTTC. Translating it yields CASRPQTGGEDIQYF.

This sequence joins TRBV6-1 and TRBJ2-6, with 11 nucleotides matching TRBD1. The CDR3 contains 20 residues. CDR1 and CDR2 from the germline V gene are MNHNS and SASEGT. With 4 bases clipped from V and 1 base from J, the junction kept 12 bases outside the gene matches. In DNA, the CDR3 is TGTGCCAGCAGTGGCCGGAGGACAGGGGGCGCAGGGTCTGGGGCCAACGTCCTGACTTTC. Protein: CASSGRRTGGAGSGANVLTF.

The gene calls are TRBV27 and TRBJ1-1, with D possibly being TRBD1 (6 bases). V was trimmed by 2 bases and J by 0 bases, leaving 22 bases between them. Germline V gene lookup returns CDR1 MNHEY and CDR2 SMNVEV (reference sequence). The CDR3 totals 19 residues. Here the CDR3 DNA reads TGTGCCAGCAGTTTAGGGGGGGTGGGGGGCGCGTTGCTGAACACTGAAGCTTTCTTT. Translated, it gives CASSLGGVGGALLNTEAFF.

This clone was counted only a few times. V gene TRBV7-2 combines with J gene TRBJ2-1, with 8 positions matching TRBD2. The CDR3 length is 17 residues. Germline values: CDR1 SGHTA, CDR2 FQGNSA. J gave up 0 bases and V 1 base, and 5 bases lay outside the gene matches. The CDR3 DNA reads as TGTGCCAGCAGCTTAGTGGGCGGGAGGAGCTCCTACAATGAGCAGTTCTTC. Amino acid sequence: CASSLVGGRSSYNEQFF.

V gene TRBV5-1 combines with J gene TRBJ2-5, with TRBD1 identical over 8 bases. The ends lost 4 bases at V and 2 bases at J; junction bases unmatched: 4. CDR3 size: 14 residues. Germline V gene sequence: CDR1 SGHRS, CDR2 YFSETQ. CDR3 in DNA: TGCGCCAGCAGCGTTGGACAGGGTCAAGAGACCCAGTACTTC. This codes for CASSVGQGQETQYF.

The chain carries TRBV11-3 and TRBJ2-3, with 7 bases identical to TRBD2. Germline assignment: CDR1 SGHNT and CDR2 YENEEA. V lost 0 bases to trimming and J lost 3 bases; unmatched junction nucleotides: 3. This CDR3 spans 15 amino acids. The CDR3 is CASSLERERTDTQYF. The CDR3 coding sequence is TGTGCCAGCAGCTTAGAGCGGGAGAGAACAGATACGCAGTATTTT.

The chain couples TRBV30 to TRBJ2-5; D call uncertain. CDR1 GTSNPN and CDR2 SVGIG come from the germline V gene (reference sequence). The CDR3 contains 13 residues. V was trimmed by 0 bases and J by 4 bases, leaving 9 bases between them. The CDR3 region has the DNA TGTGCCTGGAGTGTACATGCTGTAGAGACCCAGTACTTC. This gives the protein CAWSVHAVETQYF.

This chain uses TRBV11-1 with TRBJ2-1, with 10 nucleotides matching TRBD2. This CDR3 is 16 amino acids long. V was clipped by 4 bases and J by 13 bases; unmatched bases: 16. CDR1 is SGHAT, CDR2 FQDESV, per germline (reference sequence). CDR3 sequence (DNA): TGTGCCAGCAGCTCTATCGGACTAGCGGAACCCGTTGATCAGTTCTTC. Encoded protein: CASSSIGLAEPVDQFF.

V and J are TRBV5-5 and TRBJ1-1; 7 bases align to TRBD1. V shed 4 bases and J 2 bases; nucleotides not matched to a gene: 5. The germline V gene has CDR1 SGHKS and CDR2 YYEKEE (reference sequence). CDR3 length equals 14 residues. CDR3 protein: CASSPEGANTEAFF. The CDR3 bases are TGTGCCAGCAGCCCCGAGGGGGCTAACACTGAAGCTTTCTTT.

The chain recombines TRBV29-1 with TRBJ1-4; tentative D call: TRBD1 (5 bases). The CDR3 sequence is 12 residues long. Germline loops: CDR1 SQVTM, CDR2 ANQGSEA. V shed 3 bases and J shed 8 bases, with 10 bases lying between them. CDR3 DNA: TGCAGCGTTGAGGGGGAGGGGGAAAAACTGTTTTTT. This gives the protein CSVEGEGEKLFF.

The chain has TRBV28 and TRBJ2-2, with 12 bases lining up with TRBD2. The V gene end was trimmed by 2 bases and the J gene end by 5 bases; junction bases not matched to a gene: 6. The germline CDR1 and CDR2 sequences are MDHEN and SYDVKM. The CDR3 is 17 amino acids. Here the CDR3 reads CASSLQTSGRITGELFF. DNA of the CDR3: TGTGCCAGCAGTTTACAAACTAGCGGGAGGATAACCGGGGAGCTGTTTTTT. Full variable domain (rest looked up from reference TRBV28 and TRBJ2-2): DVKVTQSSRYLVKRTGEKVFLECVQDMDHENMFWYRQDPGLGLRLIYFSYDVKMKEKGDIPEGYSVSREKKERFSLILESASTNQTSMYLCASSLQTSGRITGELFFGEGSRLTVL.

CDR3 in amino acids: CASSYSFLAGFNEQFF. The CDR3 region has the DNA TGTGCCAGCAGTTACTCGTTTCTAGCGGGGTTCAATGAGCAGTTCTTC. This chain links TRBV6-5 with TRBJ2-1; TRBD2 matches 9 bases. This CDR3 is built from 16 residues. The germline gives CDR1 MNHEY, CDR2 SVGAGI. The V gene end was trimmed by 0 bases and the J gene end by 6 bases; junction bases not matched to a gene: 6.

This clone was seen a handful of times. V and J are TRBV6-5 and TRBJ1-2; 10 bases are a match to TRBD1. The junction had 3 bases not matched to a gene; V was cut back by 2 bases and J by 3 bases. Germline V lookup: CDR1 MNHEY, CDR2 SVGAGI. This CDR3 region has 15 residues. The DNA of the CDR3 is TGTGCCAGCAGTTACAAAGGGACAGGGGACTATGGCTACACCTTC. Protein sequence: CASSYKGTGDYGYTF.

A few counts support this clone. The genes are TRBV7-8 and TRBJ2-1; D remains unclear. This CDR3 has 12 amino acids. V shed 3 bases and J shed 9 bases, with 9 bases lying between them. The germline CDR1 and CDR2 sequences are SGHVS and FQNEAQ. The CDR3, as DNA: TGTGCCAGCAGCTTGGAGACCCGTGAGCAGTTCTTC. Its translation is CASSLETREQFF.